The entry below describes one TCR beta chain. The data belong to a study of blood T cell repertoires in COVID-19. Trimming pared 0 bases from V and 2 bases from J, leaving 14 bases between. The CDR3 consists of 17 residues. The V gene's germline CDR1 is LGHNA and CDR2 YNFKEQ. TCRdb's copy holds only in-frame clones and misses some; the assay was immunoSEQ multiplex PCR. The data contain approximately 170,000 clones, around four fifths of them singletons. This clonotype originated in a woman of 80 years or more with COVID-19, enrolled during active disease. The chain has TRBV4-2 and TRBJ1-3; D possibly corresponds to TRBD1 (6 bases). Sequenced: peripheral blood. CDR3 DNA sequence: TGTGCCAGCAGCCAAGATCAGGGGTTGGTACCTGGAAACACCATATATTTT. Amino acid sequence: CASSQDQGLVPGNTIYF.